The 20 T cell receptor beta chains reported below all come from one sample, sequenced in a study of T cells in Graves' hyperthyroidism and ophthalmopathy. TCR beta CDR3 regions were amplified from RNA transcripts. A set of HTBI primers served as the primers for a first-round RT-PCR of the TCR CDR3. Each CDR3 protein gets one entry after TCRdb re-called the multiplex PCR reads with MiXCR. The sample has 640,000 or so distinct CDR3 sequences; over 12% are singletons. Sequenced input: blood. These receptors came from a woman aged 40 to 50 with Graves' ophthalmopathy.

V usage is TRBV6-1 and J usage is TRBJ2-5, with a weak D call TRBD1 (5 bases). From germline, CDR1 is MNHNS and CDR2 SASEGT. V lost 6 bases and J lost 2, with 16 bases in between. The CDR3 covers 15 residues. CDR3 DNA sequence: TGTGCCAGCAGAAAGGGAAGGGGTCCTCAAGAGACCCAGTACTTC. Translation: CASRKGRGPQETQYF.

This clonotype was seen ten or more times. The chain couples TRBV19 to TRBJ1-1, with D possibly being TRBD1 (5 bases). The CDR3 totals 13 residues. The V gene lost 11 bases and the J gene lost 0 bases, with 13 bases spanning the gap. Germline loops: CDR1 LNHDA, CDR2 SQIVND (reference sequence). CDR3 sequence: CAATGRLNTEAFF. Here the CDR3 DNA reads TGTGCCGCTACGGGACGGTTGAACACTGAAGCTTTCTTT.

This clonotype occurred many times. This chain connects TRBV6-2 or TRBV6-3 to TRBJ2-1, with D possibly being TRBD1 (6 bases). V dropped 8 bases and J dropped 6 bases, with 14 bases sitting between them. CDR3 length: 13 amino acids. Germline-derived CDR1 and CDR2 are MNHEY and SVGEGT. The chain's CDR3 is CASRYREINEQFF. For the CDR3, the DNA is TGTGCCAGCCGATACAGGGAGATCAATGAGCAGTTCTTC.

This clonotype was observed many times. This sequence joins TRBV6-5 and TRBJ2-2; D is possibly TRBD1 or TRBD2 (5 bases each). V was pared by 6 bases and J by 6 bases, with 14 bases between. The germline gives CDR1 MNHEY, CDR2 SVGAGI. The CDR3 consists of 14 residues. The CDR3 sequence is CASSIMGRAGELFF. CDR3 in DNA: TGTGCCAGCAGCATAATGGGGCGGGCCGGGGAGCTGTTTTTT.

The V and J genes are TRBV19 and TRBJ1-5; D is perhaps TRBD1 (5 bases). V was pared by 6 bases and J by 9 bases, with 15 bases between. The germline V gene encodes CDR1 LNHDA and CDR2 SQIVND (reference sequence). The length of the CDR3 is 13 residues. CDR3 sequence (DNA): TGTGCCAGTAGGGCCCGACGGGACGGGCCCCAGCATTTT. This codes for CASRARRDGPQHF.

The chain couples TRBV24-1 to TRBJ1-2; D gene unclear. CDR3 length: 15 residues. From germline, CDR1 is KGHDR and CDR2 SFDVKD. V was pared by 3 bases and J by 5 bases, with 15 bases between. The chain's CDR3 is CATSDPKTKWYGYTF. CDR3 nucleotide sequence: TGTGCCACCAGTGATCCGAAAACCAAGTGGTATGGCTACACCTTC.

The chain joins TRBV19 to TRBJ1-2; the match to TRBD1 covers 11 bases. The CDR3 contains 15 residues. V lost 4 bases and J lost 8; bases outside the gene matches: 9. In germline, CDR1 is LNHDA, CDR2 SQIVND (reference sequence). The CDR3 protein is CASSNPGQGAAGYTF. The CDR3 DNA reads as TGTGCCAGTAGTAATCCAGGACAGGGGGCGGCCGGCTACACCTTC.

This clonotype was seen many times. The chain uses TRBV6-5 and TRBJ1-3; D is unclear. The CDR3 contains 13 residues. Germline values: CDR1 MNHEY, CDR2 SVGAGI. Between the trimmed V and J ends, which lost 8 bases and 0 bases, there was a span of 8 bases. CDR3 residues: CASGYNSGNTIYF. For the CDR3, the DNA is TGTGCCAGCGGATACAACTCTGGAAACACCATATATTTT.

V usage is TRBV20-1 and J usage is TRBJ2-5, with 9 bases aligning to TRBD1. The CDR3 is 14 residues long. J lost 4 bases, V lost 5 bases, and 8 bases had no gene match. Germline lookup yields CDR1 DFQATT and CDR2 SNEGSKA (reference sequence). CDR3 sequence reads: CSASGQGRRETQYF. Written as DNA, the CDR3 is TGCAGTGCTTCGGGACAGGGAAGGCGAGAGACCCAGTACTTC.

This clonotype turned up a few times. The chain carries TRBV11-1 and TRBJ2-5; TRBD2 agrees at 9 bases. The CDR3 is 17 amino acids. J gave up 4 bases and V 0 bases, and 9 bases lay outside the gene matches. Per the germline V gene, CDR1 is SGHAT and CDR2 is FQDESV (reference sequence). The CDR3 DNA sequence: TGTGCCAGCAGCTTAGCTATAGCGGGAGCTTTCGTAGAGACCCAGTACTTC. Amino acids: CASSLAIAGAFVETQYF.

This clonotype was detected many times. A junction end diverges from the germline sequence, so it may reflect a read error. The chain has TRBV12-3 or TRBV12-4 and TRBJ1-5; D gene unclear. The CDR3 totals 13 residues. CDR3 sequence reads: CASSAGEGLGGYF. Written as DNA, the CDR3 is TGTGCCAGCAGTGCCGGGGAAGGACTCGGAGGGTATTTT.

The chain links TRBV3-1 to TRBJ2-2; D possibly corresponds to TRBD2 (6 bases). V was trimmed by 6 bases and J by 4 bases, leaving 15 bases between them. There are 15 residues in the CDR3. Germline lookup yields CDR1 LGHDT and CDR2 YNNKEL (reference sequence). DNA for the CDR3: TGTGCCAGCAGACGGCCCGGGAGCGGCACCGGGGAGCTGTTTTTT. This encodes CASRRPGSGTGELFF.

The CDR3 protein is CASRTPFSGREYEQYF. In nucleotides, the CDR3 is TGTGCCAGCAGGACGCCGTTTAGCGGGAGGGAGTACGAGCAGTACTTC. This chain uses TRBV28 with TRBJ2-7; 11 bases map to TRBD2. Germline values: CDR1 MDHEN, CDR2 SYDVKM. The V gene end was trimmed by 6 bases and the J gene end by 4 bases; junction bases not matched to a gene: 11. CDR3 size: 16 residues.

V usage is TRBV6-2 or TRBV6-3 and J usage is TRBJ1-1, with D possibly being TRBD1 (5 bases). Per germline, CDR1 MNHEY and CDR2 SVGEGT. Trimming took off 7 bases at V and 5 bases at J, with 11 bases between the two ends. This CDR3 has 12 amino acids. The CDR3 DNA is TGTGCCAGCAATGATTGGGGGACTGAAGCTTTCTTT. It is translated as CASNDWGTEAFF.

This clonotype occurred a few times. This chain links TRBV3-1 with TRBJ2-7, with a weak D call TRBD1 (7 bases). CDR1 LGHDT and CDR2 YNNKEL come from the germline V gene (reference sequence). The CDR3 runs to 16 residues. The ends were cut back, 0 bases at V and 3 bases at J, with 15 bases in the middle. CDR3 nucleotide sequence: TGTGCCAGCAGCCAAGATGGGGGGACAGATAACTACGAGCAGTACTTC. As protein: CASSQDGGTDNYEQYF.

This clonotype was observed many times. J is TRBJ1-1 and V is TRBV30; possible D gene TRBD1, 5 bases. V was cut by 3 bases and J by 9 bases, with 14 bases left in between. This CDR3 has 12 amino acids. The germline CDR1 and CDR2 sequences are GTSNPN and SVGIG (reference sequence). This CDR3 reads CAWRSQGEKAFF. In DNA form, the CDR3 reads TGTGCCTGGAGGAGCCAGGGCGAAAAAGCTTTCTTT.

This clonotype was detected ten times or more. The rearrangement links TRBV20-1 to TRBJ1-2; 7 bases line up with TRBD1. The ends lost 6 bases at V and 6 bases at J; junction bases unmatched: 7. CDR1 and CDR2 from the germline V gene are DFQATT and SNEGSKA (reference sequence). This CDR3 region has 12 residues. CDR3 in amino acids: CSAAGQSDGYTF. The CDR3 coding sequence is TGCAGTGCAGCGGGACAGAGCGATGGCTACACCTTC.

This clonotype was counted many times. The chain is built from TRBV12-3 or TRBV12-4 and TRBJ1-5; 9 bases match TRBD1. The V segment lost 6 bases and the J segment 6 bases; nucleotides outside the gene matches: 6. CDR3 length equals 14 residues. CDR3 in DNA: TGTGCCAGCAGCAAACAGGGGGCAGGTCAGCCCCAGCATTTT. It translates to CASSKQGAGQPQHF.

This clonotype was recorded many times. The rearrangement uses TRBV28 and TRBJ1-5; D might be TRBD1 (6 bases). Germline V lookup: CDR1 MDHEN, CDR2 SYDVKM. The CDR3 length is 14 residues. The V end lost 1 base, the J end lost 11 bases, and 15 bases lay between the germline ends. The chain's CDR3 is CASSLLTGVRAQHF. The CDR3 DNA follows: TGTGCCAGCAGTTTATTGACAGGCGTCAGGGCCCAGCATTTT.

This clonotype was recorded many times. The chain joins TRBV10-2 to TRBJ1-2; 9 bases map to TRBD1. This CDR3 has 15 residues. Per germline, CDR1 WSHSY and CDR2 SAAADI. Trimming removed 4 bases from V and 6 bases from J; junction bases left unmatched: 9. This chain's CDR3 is CASSGLGQGLDGYTF. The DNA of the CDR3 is TGCGCCAGCAGTGGCTTGGGACAGGGTTTGGATGGCTACACCTTC.